This TCR beta chain emerged from a study of beta chain features in type 1 diabetes. The V gene's germline CDR1 is KGHSH and CDR2 LQKENI. CDR3 length: 16 amino acids. The V and J ends lost 3 bases and 0 bases respectively, with 12 bases between them. Every isolated RNA sample was fully reverse transcribed, so sequencing captured expressed TCRB transcripts. The protocol was immunoSEQ multiplex PCR, while the TCRdb copy is restricted to in-frame clones and leaves out a portion. Among approximately 150,000 clones, about 9.4% were seen once, and the ten largest hold roughly 1.3%. Regarding this clone: Its antigen is undetermined.

Points from the study as a whole: Fewer junction insertions and more nucleotide deletions appeared in type 1 diabetes patients. Sequencing from cDNA could over-represent high-TCR-expressing cells. TCRB CDR3s were moderately but significantly shorter in Type 1 diabetes patients in all four CD4+ subsets.

This receptor was identified in a man aged 18 to 29 in good health. Sample: naive CD4+ T cells from blood. This rearrangement joins TRBV18 to TRBJ2-1; perhaps TRBD1 as D (5 bases). CDR3 loop: CASSPFEGASYNEQFF. In DNA form, the CDR3 reads TGTGCCAGCTCACCTTTTGAAGGGGCCTCCTACAATGAGCAGTTCTTC.